These 2 T cell receptor beta chains were all obtained from the same sample, sequenced in a study of T cell changes during pregnancy in multiple sclerosis. Libraries were prepared by immunoSEQ multiplex PCR; TCRdb keeps only in-frame clonotypes and omits some of them. Of roughly 100,000 clones listed, 91% are singletons. The input for sequencing was peripheral blood, taken after pregnancy. These receptors were taken from a female donor in good health, enrolled as a control in a pregnancy study.

The chain employs TRBV6-5 and TRBJ2-1, with D possibly TRBD2 on 7 matching bases. V lost 0 bases and J lost 0, with 9 bases in between. Germline V gene sequence: CDR1 MNHEY, CDR2 SVGAGI. The CDR3 has 16 amino acids. CDR3 nucleotide sequence: TGTGCCAGCAGTTACTCCGCGGGGGCCTCCTACAATGAGCAGTTCTTC. It translates to CASSYSAGASYNEQFF.

The genes are TRBV15 and TRBJ2-7; 7 bases align to TRBD2. Germline V lookup: CDR1 LNHNV, CDR2 YYDKDF (reference sequence). J was trimmed by 0 bases and V by 6 bases; bases with no gene match: 8. CDR3 length equals 15 residues. CDR3 residues: CATRALAGVSYEQYF. CDR3 sequence (DNA): TGTGCCACCAGGGCCCTGGCGGGGGTCTCCTACGAGCAGTACTTC.